The present TCR beta chain was sequenced within a study of cytomegalovirus exposure and HLA in healthy donors. For the study at large: Unique TCRs from HLA-typed donors, some 85 million of them, were held in an early data release.

Points on this clone: A read error may account for a junction end that differs from germline.

PCR used 60 Vbeta primers and 13 Jbeta primers. Produced via immunoSEQ multiplex PCR; TCRdb's table is partial and in-frame only. The sample has around 98,000 clones, more than 75% seen once. The CDR3 runs 17 residues. CDR1 and CDR2 (germline): SEHNR, FQNEAQ (reference sequence). This TCR was sampled from a human donor in good health. Sample: PBMCs. The gene calls are TRBV7-9 and TRBJ1-2; D is perhaps TRBD1 (5 bases). CDR3 coding DNA: TGTTCCAGCAGCGAACCACTCGTTGGGGGGGGAGACTATGGCTACACCTTC. This translates into CSSSEPLVGGGDYGYTF.